The clone carrying this T cell receptor beta chain appeared a few times. This sample is drawn from a study of T-cell memory formation after mild COVID-19. The CDR3 consists of 13 residues. Germline lookup yields CDR1 MNHEY and CDR2 SVGAGI. J was trimmed by 4 bases and V by 2 bases; bases with no gene match: 0. TCR alpha and TCR beta cDNA libraries carrying sample barcodes and UMIs came from 5'RACE with constant-segment primers. TCRdb used MiXCR to reprocess the 5' RACE reads, holding one entry per CDR3 protein. The data contain more than 75,000 distinct CDR3 sequences, around a quarter of them singletons.

The rearrangement links TRBV6-5 to TRBJ2-5; 8 nucleotides line up with TRBD1. This TCR derives from a man aged 18 to 30 who had mild COVID-19 (a few samples of this study predate the infection). Cell type and time point are not known. Sequenced material: PBMCs or a T cell subset sorted from them (not recorded which). In nucleotides, the CDR3 is TGTGCCAGCAGTTACACAGGGGGAGAGACCCAGTACTTC. Translation: CASSYTGGETQYF.